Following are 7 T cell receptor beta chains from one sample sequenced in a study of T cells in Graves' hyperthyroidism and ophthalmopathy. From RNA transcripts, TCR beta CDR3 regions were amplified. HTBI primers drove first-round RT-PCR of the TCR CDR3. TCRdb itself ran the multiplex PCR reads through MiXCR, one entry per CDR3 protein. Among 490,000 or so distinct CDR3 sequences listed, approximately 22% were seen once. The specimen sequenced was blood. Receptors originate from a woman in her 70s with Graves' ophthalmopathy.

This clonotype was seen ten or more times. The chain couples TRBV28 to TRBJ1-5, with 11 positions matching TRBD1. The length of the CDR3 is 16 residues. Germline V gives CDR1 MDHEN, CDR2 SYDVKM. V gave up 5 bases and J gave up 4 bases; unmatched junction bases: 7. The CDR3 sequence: CASSPPGQGGNQPQHF. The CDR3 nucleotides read TGTGCCAGCAGTCCTCCGGGACAGGGGGGAAATCAGCCCCAGCATTTT.

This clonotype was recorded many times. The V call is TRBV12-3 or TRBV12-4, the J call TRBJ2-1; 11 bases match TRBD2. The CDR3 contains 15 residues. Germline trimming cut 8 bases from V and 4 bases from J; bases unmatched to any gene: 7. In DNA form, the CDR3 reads TGTGCCAGCGGAACTAGCGGGAGTTTGTACAATGAGCAGTTCTTC. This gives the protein CASGTSGSLYNEQFF.

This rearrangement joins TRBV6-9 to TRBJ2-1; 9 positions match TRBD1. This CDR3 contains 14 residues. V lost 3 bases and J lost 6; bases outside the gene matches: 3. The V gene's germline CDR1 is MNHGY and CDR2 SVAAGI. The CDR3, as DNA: TGTGCCAGCAGTTACGGACAGGGGATCAATGAGCAGTTCTTC. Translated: CASSYGQGINEQFF.

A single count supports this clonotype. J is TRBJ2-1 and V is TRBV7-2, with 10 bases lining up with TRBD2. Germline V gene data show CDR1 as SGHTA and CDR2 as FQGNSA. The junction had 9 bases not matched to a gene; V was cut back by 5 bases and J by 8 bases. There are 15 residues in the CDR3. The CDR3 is CASSRSGRAWDEQFF. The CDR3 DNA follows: TGTGCCAGCAGCCGCAGCGGGAGGGCCTGGGATGAGCAGTTCTTC.

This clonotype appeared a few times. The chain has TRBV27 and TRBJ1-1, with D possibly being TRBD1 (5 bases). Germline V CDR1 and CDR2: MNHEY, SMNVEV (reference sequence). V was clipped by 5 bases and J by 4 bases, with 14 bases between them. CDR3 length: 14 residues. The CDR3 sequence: CASSPYRGSTEAFF. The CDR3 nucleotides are TGTGCCAGCAGTCCGTATCGGGGGAGCACTGAAGCTTTCTTT.

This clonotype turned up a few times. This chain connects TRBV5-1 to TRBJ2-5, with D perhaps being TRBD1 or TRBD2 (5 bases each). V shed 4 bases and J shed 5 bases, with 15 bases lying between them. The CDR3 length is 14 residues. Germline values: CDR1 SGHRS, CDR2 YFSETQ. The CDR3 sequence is CASSMGPTEETQYF. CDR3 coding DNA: TGCGCCAGCAGCATGGGACCAACGGAGGAGACCCAGTACTTC.

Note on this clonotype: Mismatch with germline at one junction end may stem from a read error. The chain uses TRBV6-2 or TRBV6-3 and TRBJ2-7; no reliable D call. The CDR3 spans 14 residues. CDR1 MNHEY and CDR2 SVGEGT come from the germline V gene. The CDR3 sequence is CASSYYGLTYEQYF. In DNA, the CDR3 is TGTGCCAGCAGCTACTACGGGTTGACCTACGAGCAGTACTTC.